The 29 T cell receptor beta chains below were found in one sample sequenced in a study of T-cell reconstitution after alpha-beta-depleted transplantation in children. Unique molecular identifiers were incorporated when the TCRbeta library was constructed. TCRdb independently ran MiXCR on the PCR reads; one entry per CDR3 protein. The data contain approximately 640,000 distinct CDR3 sequences, over 15% of them singletons. Sequences were derived from PBMCs from the stem cell graft donor, sampled from the stem cell graft. These receptors were taken from a human donor who donated a stem cell graft to a child with acute myeloid leukemia.

The chain carries TRBV5-6 and TRBJ2-2; 9 bases are shared with TRBD1. The V gene's germline CDR1 is SGHDT and CDR2 YYEEEE. Trimming at V came to 4 bases and at J to 0 bases, leaving 4 bases not matched to a gene. The CDR3 sequence is 16 residues long. CDR3 sequence: CASSPRDRANTGELFF. CDR3 coding DNA: TGTGCCAGCAGCCCCAGGGACAGGGCGAACACCGGGGAGCTGTTTTTT.

This clonotype occurred many times. The chain combines TRBV11-2 with TRBJ1-2, with unresolved D. The CDR3 contains 13 residues. Trimming cost V 5 bases and J 2 bases, with 9 bases left between them. CDR1 and CDR2 (germline): SGHAT, FQNNGV. The CDR3 region is CASSPSPNYGYTF. CDR3 nucleotide sequence: TGTGCCAGCAGCCCAAGCCCCAACTATGGCTACACCTTC.

The table lists this clonotype with many counts. This chain links TRBV20-1 with TRBJ2-2, with 11 nucleotides matching TRBD2. The CDR3 sequence is 16 residues long. Germline values: CDR1 DFQATT, CDR2 SNEGSKA (reference sequence). The J segment lost 0 bases and the V segment lost 6 bases, leaving 6 bases of the junction unmatched. The CDR3 here is CSAIRTSGPNTGELFF. CDR3 nucleotides: TGCAGTGCGATCAGGACTAGCGGGCCGAACACCGGGGAGCTGTTTTTT.

This clonotype was detected ten times or more. This chain connects TRBV20-1 to TRBJ2-1; TRBD1 is a possible D gene (5 bases). Germline V gives CDR1 DFQATT, CDR2 SNEGSKA (reference sequence). V was pared by 4 bases and J by 7 bases, with 17 bases between. There are 14 residues in the CDR3. The CDR3 DNA is TGCAGTGCTACTGGACCAGCAGGGCATAATGAGCAGTTCTTC. It encodes CSATGPAGHNEQFF.

In this sample, this clonotype turned up a few times. The V and J genes are TRBV12-3 or TRBV12-4 and TRBJ1-2; TRBD1 might be the D (6 bases). Trimming pared 5 bases from V and 3 bases from J, leaving 13 bases between. This CDR3 is built from 14 residues. The CDR3 DNA reads TGTGCCAGCAGTCCCCGGGACATCCACTATGGCTACACCTTC. This codes for CASSPRDIHYGYTF.

This clonotype has a count of ten or more. V and J are TRBV12-3 or TRBV12-4 and TRBJ1-2; D is undetermined. The CDR3 is made up of 11 amino acids. V lost 3 bases and J lost 6, with 5 bases in between. In nucleotides, the CDR3 is TGTGCCAGCAGTTTTGGGGATGGCTACACCTTC. Amino acid sequence: CASSFGDGYTF.

This clonotype was picked up a small number of times. The genes are TRBV4-2 and TRBJ1-1, with D perhaps matching TRBD1 (6 bases). The CDR3 covers 14 residues. Trimming took off 5 bases at V and 4 bases at J, with 14 bases between the two ends. Germline loops: CDR1 LGHNA, CDR2 YNFKEQ. CDR3 nucleotide sequence: TGTGCCAGCAGCACGAGGGGGGGGGGCACTGAAGCTTTCTTT. It is translated as CASSTRGGGTEAFF.

This clonotype was seen only a few times. The chain recombines TRBV20-1 with TRBJ2-3; 8 bases map to TRBD1. Looked up from germline, CDR1 is DFQATT and CDR2 is SNEGSKA (reference sequence). V shed 0 bases, J shed 5 bases, and the junction held 4 bases outside the gene matches. This CDR3 has 14 amino acids. This chain's CDR3 is CSARERTGGDTQYF. The DNA for the CDR3 is TGCAGTGCTAGAGAGAGAACAGGGGGAGATACGCAGTATTTT.

The CDR3 DNA sequence: TGTGCCAGCAGCTTGGAATGGCGGAACGGTAACGAGCAGTACTTC. Its protein is CASSLEWRNGNEQYF. The chain links TRBV5-8 to TRBJ2-7; D is undetermined. V was trimmed by 0 bases and J by 5 bases, leaving 15 bases between them. This CDR3 region has 15 residues. The germline V gene encodes CDR1 SGHTS and CDR2 YDEGEE.

This clonotype was counted between two and nine times. The rearrangement uses TRBV11-3 and TRBJ2-3; 12 bases are a match to TRBD2. CDR1 is SGHNT and CDR2 is YENEEA in the germline V gene. With V trimmed by 4 bases and J by 2 bases, 4 bases remained unmatched. The CDR3 is made up of 16 amino acids. This chain's CDR3 is CASSSRTSGDTDTQYF. The CDR3 coding sequence is TGTGCCAGCAGCTCCCGGACTAGCGGGGACACAGATACGCAGTATTTT.

In this sample, this clonotype turned up many times. The rearrangement uses TRBV20-1 and TRBJ2-5; TRBD2 matches at 10 bases. V lost 6 bases to trimming and J lost 5 bases; unmatched junction nucleotides: 12. CDR3 size: 15 residues. CDR1 is DFQATT, CDR2 SNEGSKA, per germline (reference sequence). The CDR3 sequence: CSATKGAGGPETQYF. CDR3 in DNA: TGCAGTGCGACCAAGGGAGCGGGGGGGCCGGAGACCCAGTACTTC.

This clonotype was counted ten times or more. The chain is built from TRBV5-1 and TRBJ2-1; a weak D match, TRBD2 (6 bases). Germline V gene lookup returns CDR1 SGHRS and CDR2 YFSETQ. With 3 bases removed from V and 7 bases from J, the gap between germline ends came to 14 bases. The CDR3 has 14 residues. The CDR3 loop is CASSSPGLTNEQFF. The CDR3 DNA reads as TGCGCCAGCAGCTCCCCGGGACTTACTAATGAGCAGTTCTTC.

The J gene is TRBJ2-5, the V gene TRBV6-2 or TRBV6-3; D unclear. This CDR3 region has 12 residues. The V end was cut by 0 bases, the J end by 4 bases, with 3 bases between. Germline lookup yields CDR1 MNHEY and CDR2 SVGEGT. The DNA of the CDR3 is TGTGCCAGCAGTTACTCGCCAGAGACCCAGTACTTC. Translating it yields CASSYSPETQYF.

This CDR3 reads CSARDRPRGLVKNIQYF. The CDR3 DNA reads as TGCAGTGCTAGAGACCGGCCCAGGGGGCTTGTCAAAAACATTCAGTACTTC. The chain has TRBV20-1 and TRBJ2-4, with 8 bases identical to TRBD1. Germline CDR1 reads DFQATT; CDR2 reads SNEGSKA (reference sequence). V shed 0 bases, J shed 3 bases, and the junction held 10 bases outside the gene matches. The CDR3 extends over 17 amino acids.

The V and J genes are TRBV20-1 and TRBJ2-3, with TRBD2 matching over 12 bases. Germline CDR1 is DFQATT and CDR2 is SNEGSKA (reference sequence). Unmatched junction bases numbered 10, after V lost 5 bases and J lost 1 base. The CDR3 sequence is 17 residues long. CDR3 protein: CSAGLAGGTYGTDTQYF. The CDR3, as DNA: TGCAGTGCTGGTCTAGCGGGGGGGACCTACGGCACAGATACGCAGTATTTT.

There are many counts of this clonotype. The chain is built from TRBV6-1 and TRBJ2-7; 9 nucleotides agree with TRBD1. The CDR3 has 15 amino acids. Germline CDR1 is MNHNS and CDR2 is SASEGT. Trimming took 6 bases from V and 3 from J; bases not matched to a gene: 9. CDR3 coding DNA: TGTGCCAGCAGGTCTCCGGGACAGGGAGACTACGAGCAGTACTTC. Translating gives CASRSPGQGDYEQYF.

This clonotype was counted ten times or more. J is TRBJ1-1 and V is TRBV12-3 or TRBV12-4; D unresolved. Between the trimmed V and J ends, which lost 7 bases and 0 bases, there was a span of 9 bases. The CDR3 spans 13 residues. The CDR3 here is CASTLGMNTEAFF. CDR3 DNA sequence: TGTGCCAGCACTCTGGGGATGAACACTGAAGCTTTCTTT.

This clonotype was seen many times. The chain is built from TRBV20-1 and TRBJ2-5; 7 nucleotides line up with TRBD1. This CDR3 has 13 residues. Germline V CDR1 and CDR2: DFQATT, SNEGSKA (reference sequence). V dropped 5 bases and J dropped 0; count of bases not matched to a gene: 3. CDR3 in amino acids: CSASTGYQETQYF. The CDR3 bases are TGCAGTGCTTCGACAGGGTACCAAGAGACCCAGTACTTC.

Comment on this clonotype: This may arise from a read error, as a much more abundant clone is one base away. The rearrangement links TRBV6-2 or TRBV6-3 to TRBJ2-1; D might be TRBD1 (5 bases). Germline CDR1 MNHEY, CDR2 SVGEGT. The CDR3 runs 14 residues. The CDR3 nucleotides read TGTGCCAGCAGTAGGCAGGGCTCCTACCATGAGCAGTTCTTC. It specifies CASSRQGSYHEQFF.

In its sample, this clonotype was seen many times. The rearrangement uses TRBV29-1 and TRBJ2-1, with 8 bases matching TRBD1. In germline, CDR1 is SQVTM, CDR2 ANQGSEA. This CDR3 is 13 amino acids long. The V and J ends lost 3 bases and 5 bases, in that order; junction bases with no gene match: 3. As DNA, the CDR3 is TGCAGCGTTGAGGGGACAGGAAACAATGAGCAGTTCTTC. Translating it yields CSVEGTGNNEQFF.

J is TRBJ1-3 and V is TRBV7-6, with D uncertain. The CDR3 extends over 14 amino acids. Germline CDR1 and CDR2: SGHVS and FNYEAQ. Trimming took off 5 bases at V and 0 bases at J, with 8 bases between the two ends. CDR3 bases: TGTGCCAGCAGCCGACTGGTCTCTGGAAACACCATATATTTT. Encoded protein: CASSRLVSGNTIYF.

This clonotype appeared many times. The genes are TRBV12-3 or TRBV12-4 and TRBJ2-1; no reliable D call. The CDR3 loop spans 12 amino acids. Trimming took 7 bases from V and 4 from J, leaving 8 bases between them. CDR3 DNA sequence: TGTGCCAGCAAGGGCGGATACAATGAGCAGTTCTTC. The encoded protein is CASKGGYNEQFF.

The chain recombines TRBV24-1 with TRBJ2-3; 16 positions match TRBD2. The CDR3 covers 20 residues. Germline CDR1 reads KGHDR; CDR2 reads SFDVKD. V was clipped by 0 bases and J by 4 bases; unmatched bases: 9. CDR3 protein: CATSDLRGLAGGTSADTQYF. The CDR3 nucleotides read TGTGCCACCAGTGATTTGCGGGGACTAGCGGGGGGGACTTCCGCAGATACGCAGTATTTT.

The chain combines TRBV11-2 with TRBJ2-7; 9 bases are shared with TRBD2. The trim removed 5 bases at V and 1 base at J, leaving 18 bases unmatched. The germline V gene has CDR1 SGHAT and CDR2 FQNNGV. CDR3 size: 19 residues. The CDR3 spells CASSPGGHLAGVGSYEQYV. CDR3 bases: TGTGCCAGCAGCCCCGGTGGACATTTAGCGGGGGTAGGTTCCTACGAGCAGTACGTC.

This clonotype was observed a handful of times. In DNA, the CDR3 is TGCAGTGCTAGGGGAGAGTCCGGGGAGCTAGGCGAGCAGTACGTC. This codes for CSARGESGELGEQYV. The gene calls are TRBV20-1 and TRBJ2-7; D is perhaps TRBD2 (5 bases). Trimming shortened V by 3 bases and J by 6 bases, and 21 bases separated the two germline ends. The length of the CDR3 is 15 residues. CDR1 DFQATT and CDR2 SNEGSKA come from the germline V gene (reference sequence).

This clonotype showed up many times. J is TRBJ1-4 and V is TRBV20-1, with D possibly being TRBD1 (5 bases). The V gene's germline CDR1 is DFQATT and CDR2 SNEGSKA (reference sequence). With 3 bases removed from V and 8 bases from J, the gap between germline ends came to 13 bases. The CDR3 consists of 13 residues. CDR3 bases: TGCAGTGCTAGGGACATTTACCTAGAAAAACTGTTTTTT. Translated: CSARDIYLEKLFF.

This clonotype was detected ten times or more. The CDR3 nucleotides read TGTGCCACCAGTGATTCTCCATTGGCCCTCAATGAGCAGTTCTTC. Translation: CATSDSPLALNEQFF. The V gene is TRBV24-1, the J gene TRBJ2-1; D remains unclear. V lost 2 bases, J lost 6 bases, and 13 bases lay in between. This CDR3 has 15 amino acids. From germline, CDR1 is KGHDR and CDR2 SFDVKD.

At least ten counts were recorded for this clonotype. This rearrangement joins TRBV5-5 to TRBJ2-1; either TRBD1 or TRBD2 may fit D (5 bases each). The CDR3 totals 13 residues. CDR1 and CDR2 (germline): SGHKS, YYEKEE (reference sequence). Between the trimmed V and J ends, which lost 5 bases and 8 bases, there was a span of 14 bases. CDR3 bases: TGTGCCAGCAGGCAGAGAGGGGTCGATGAGCAGTTCTTC. Translating it yields CASRQRGVDEQFF.

In its sample, this clonotype was seen many times. The chain couples TRBV20-1 to TRBJ1-1; D gene uncertain. V was shortened by 2 bases and J by 1 base, with 8 bases between the two germline ends. CDR1 and CDR2 from the germline V gene are DFQATT and SNEGSKA (reference sequence). There are 13 residues in the CDR3. This CDR3 reads CSARITGNTEAFF. CDR3 nucleotides: TGCAGTGCTAGAATAACGGGGAACACTGAAGCTTTCTTT.